This record looks at one T cell receptor beta chain sequence and its context. What it recognizes is unknown. There were TCR beta CDR3 regions amplified from RNA transcripts. HTBI primers were the set used in a first-round RT-PCR of the TCR CDR3. In TCRdb, the multiplex PCR reads were re-called with MiXCR into one record per CDR3 protein. The data contain roughly 720,000 distinct CDR3 sequences, roughly 17% of them singletons. This sample is drawn from a study of T cells in Graves' hyperthyroidism and ophthalmopathy. Findings and limits, study-wide: In the blood, most expanded thyroid clonotypes above 0.001 appeared as well.

The germline V and J ends were trimmed by 6 bases and 1 base, with 10 bases remaining between them. CDR1 is ENHRY, CDR2 SYGVKD, per germline. The CDR3 is made up of 14 amino acids. Sequencing used blood. This clonotype was obtained from a man aged 50 to 60 with Graves' hyperthyroidism. The chain couples TRBV10-3 to TRBJ2-1, with D perhaps matching TRBD1 or TRBD2 (5 bases each). The CDR3 coding sequence is TGTGCCATCAGGGGCAGGGAGTCCTACAATGAGCAGTTCTTC. It yields the protein CAIRGRESYNEQFF.